This T cell receptor beta chain was sequenced for a study of blood T cells in healthy people across ages. Notes on the study in general: A greater number of naive CD4+ cells and higher diversity distinguished long-lived donors from aged donors.

The CDR3 is made up of 14 amino acids. From germline, CDR1 is DFQATT and CDR2 SNEGSKA (reference sequence). As for this clonotype: Its matching antigen is unknown.

Combining a sample-barcoded 5' primer with a J-beta primer mix, a second PCR ran for roughly 7 to 12 cycles. TCRdb processed the 5' RACE reads anew with MiXCR; each CDR3 protein has one entry. The top ten clones hold 20% to 25% of a sample with 700,000 to 950,000 distinct CDR3 sequences, 43% of them seen once. This clonotype was obtained from an older woman in good health. The sample was blood. This chain connects TRBV20-1 to TRBJ2-7, with 10 bases lining up with TRBD1. The J call may be in error: the DNA end matches TRBJ2-5 better. The CDR3 region is CSVSPGQGTETQYF. Written as DNA, the CDR3 is TGCAGTGTTTCCCCGGGACAGGGGACCGAGACCCAGTACTTC.